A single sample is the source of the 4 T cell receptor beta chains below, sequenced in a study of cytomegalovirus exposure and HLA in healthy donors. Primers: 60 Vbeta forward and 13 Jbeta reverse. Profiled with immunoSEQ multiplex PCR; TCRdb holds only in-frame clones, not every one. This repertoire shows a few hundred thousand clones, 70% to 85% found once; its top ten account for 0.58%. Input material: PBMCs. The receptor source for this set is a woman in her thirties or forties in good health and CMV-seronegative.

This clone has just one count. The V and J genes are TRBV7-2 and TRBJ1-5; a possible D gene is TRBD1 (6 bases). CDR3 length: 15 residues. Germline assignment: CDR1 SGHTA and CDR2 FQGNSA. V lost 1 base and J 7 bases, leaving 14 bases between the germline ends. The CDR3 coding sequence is TGTGCCAGCAGCTTAGGCTCACAGGGTTACCAGCCCCAGCATTTT. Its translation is CASSLGSQGYQPQHF.

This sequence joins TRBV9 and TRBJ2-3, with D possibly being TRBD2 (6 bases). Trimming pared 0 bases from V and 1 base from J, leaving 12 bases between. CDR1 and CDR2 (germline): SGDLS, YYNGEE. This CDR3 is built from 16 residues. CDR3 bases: TGTGCCAGCAGCGTAGAAGGGCGGGGAGGCACAGATACGCAGTATTTT. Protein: CASSVEGRGGTDTQYF.

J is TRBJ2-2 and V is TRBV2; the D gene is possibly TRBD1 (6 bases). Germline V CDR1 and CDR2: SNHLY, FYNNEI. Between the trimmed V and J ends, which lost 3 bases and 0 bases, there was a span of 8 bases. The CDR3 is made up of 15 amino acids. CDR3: CASSEDSANTGELFF. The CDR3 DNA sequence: TGTGCCAGCAGTGAGGACAGCGCGAACACCGGGGAGCTGTTTTTT.

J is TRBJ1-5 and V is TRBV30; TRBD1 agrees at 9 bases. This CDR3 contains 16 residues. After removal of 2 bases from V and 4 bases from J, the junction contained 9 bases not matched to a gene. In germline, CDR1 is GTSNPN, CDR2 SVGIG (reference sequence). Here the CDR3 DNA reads TGTGCCTGGAGTATTGGACAGGGGCTCTCAAATCAGCCCCAGCATTTT. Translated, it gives CAWSIGQGLSNQPQHF. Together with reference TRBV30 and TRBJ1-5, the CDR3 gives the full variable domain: SQTIHQWPATLVQPVGSPLSLECTVEGTSNPNLYWYRQAAGRGLQLLFYSVGIGQISSEVPQNLSASRPQDRQFILSSKKLLLSDSGFYLCAWSIGQGLSNQPQHFGDGTRLSIL.